This T cell receptor (beta chain) comes out of a study of early T cells in non-severe SARS-CoV-2 infection. Study details: Sequencing of unsorted whole blood was done on bulk RNA, leaving chains unpaired. Whole-study findings and limits: Matching with VDJdb favored anti-spike CD8 responses (missing private and CD4 specificities).

Attachment of unique molecular identifiers to individual cDNA molecules was performed. MiXCR, run by TCRdb on the 5' RACE reads, gives a single entry per CDR3 protein. The table lists tens of thousands of distinct CDR3 sequences, approximately 10% of them singletons. Trimming removed 0 bases from V and 13 bases from J, with 10 bases in between. The length of the CDR3 is 13 residues. CDR1 and CDR2 from the germline V gene are WSHSY and SAAADI. Points on this clonotype: The antigen is not known.

This receptor was obtained from an adult who was a healthcare worker with PCR-confirmed SARS-CoV-2 infection or an uninfected control (not recorded which). The sequenced sample was whole blood, obtained at baseline. This chain joins TRBV10-2 and TRBJ1-6, with unresolved D. The CDR3 loop is CASSESAGVPLHF. Written as DNA, the CDR3 is TGCGCCAGCAGTGAGTCGGCCGGTGTCCCCCTCCACTTT.